This T cell receptor (beta chain) stems from a study of shared clonotypes between healthy human individuals. Deep was the level used in running the assay. Replicate PCRs run on unsorted PBMC used approximately 300 ng DNA, which was about 28,000 T cell genomes. Sequencing of unsorted PBMC DNA was carried out using ten immunoSEQ deep assay plates. The repertoire was sequenced with immunoSEQ multiplex PCR; TCRdb's copy has only in-frame clones and lacks some. The sample holds 400,000 to 500,000 clones, around 78% seen once. The CDR3 sequence is 13 residues long. V was trimmed by 4 bases and J by 1 base, leaving 8 bases between them. The germline gives CDR1 SGDLS, CDR2 YYNGEE.

This TCR derives from a woman between 35 and 50 years old in good health. Some clones in this sample may be carry-over from other donors' samples. The sample was PBMCs. This rearrangement joins TRBV9 to TRBJ2-5; D is uncertain. CDR3 bases: TGTGCCAGCAGCAGGAAGACCCAAGAGACCCAGTACTTC. Encoded protein: CASSRKTQETQYF. The variable domain in full, completed from reference TRBV9 and TRBJ2-5, reads DSGVTQTPKHLITATGQRVTLRCSPRSGDLSVYWYQQSLDQGLQFLIQYYNGEERAKGNILERFSAQQFPDLHSELNLSSLELGDSALYFCASSRKTQETQYFGPGTRLLVL.